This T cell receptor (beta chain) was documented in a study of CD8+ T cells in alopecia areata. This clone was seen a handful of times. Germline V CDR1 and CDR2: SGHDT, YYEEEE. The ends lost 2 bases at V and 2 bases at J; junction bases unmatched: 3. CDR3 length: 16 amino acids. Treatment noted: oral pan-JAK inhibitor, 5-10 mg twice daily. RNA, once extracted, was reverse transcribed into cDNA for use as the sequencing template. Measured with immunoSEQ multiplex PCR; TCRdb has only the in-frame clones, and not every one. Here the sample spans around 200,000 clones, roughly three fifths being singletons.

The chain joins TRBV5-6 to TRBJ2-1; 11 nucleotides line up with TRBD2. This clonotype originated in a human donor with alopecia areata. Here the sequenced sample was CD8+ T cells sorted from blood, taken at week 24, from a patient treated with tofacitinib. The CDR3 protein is CASSFPSGGPYNEQFF. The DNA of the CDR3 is TGTGCCAGCAGCTTTCCTAGCGGGGGGCCCTACAATGAGCAGTTCTTC. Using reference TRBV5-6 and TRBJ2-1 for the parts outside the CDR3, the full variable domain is DAGVTQSPTHLIKTRGQQVTLRCSPKSGHDTVSWYQQALGQGPQFIFQYYEEEERQRGNFPDRFSGHQFPNYSSELNVNALLLGDSALYLCASSFPSGGPYNEQFFGPGTRLTVL.